This is a list of T cell receptor beta chains from one sample in a study of cytomegalovirus exposure and HLA in healthy donors. TCRdb's copy holds only in-frame clones and misses some; the assay was immunoSEQ multiplex PCR. Of fewer than 250,000 clones in the sample, about four fifths were seen once. Sequencing was performed on PBMCs. The receptors were gathered from a woman aged 50 to 65 in good health and CMV-seropositive. The CDR3 runs from the conserved cysteine through the conserved F or W.

j_call: TRBJ2-2
v_call: TRBV29-1
cdr3_aa: CSVLETGNTGELFF

j_call: TRBJ2-7
v_call: TRBV19
cdr3_aa: CASSMGGYYEQYF

j_call: TRBJ1-2
v_call: TRBV6-1
cdr3_aa: CASSPGAQGLYGYTF

j_call: TRBJ1-5
v_call: TRBV19
cdr3_aa: CASSVLAGASNSQHF

j_call: TRBJ1-2
v_call: TRBV6-5
cdr3_aa: CASNTGSNYGYTF

j_call: TRBJ2-5
v_call: TRBV5-1
cdr3_aa: CASSLVASQETQYF

j_call: TRBJ1-1
v_call: TRBV28
cdr3_aa: CASSLWTDGNTEAFF

j_call: TRBJ1-4
v_call: TRBV27
cdr3_aa: CASSLYGGQANEKLFF

j_call: TRBJ2-1
v_call: TRBV2
cdr3_aa: CASSGTSSYNEQFF

j_call: TRBJ2-7
v_call: TRBV6-1
cdr3_aa: CASSEFAVSGVYEQYF

j_call: TRBJ1-2
v_call: TRBV5-5
cdr3_aa: CASSQRVMVRADYGYTF

j_call: TRBJ1-2
v_call: TRBV5-1
cdr3_aa: CASSLAGRQTNYGYTF

j_call: TRBJ2-3
v_call: TRBV7-9
cdr3_aa: CASSFQSTDTQYF

j_call: TRBJ1-5
v_call: TRBV27
cdr3_aa: CASSPRGFGGRDNQPQHF

j_call: TRBJ1-1
v_call: TRBV5-8
cdr3_aa: CASSFLGQVYPNAEAFF

j_call: TRBJ1-1
v_call: TRBV19
cdr3_aa: CASSPDAEWAEAFF

j_call: TRBJ1-4
v_call: TRBV6-5
cdr3_aa: CASSYQDRGGEKLFF

j_call: TRBJ2-7
v_call: TRBV9
cdr3_aa: CASSVGSGNHEQYF

j_call: TRBJ1-3
v_call: TRBV7-2
cdr3_aa: CASSLDSSGNTIYF

j_call: TRBJ2-2
v_call: TRBV5-1
cdr3_aa: CASSALLAGNTGELFF